In its sample, the clone carrying this T cell receptor (beta chain) was seen many times. Its target is unknown. These data are taken from a study of CD8 T cells in ankylosing spondylitis. Molecular-barcoded quantitative 5'-RACE produced these TCR beta libraries. TCRdb analysed the 5' RACE reads with MiXCR anew, one entry per CDR3 protein. The table records 69,000 or so distinct CDR3 sequences, approximately 5% of them present only once. Study-level findings and limits: According to the report, clones linked to the disease were significantly enriched in matched synovial fluid samples taken from ankylosing spondylitis patients. A TCR beta motif of roughly 8 highly homologous variants appeared characteristic of ankylosing spondylitis blood.

V was cut by 8 bases and J by 9 bases, with 17 bases left in between. The CDR3 spans 13 residues. Germline V lookup: CDR1 MNHEY, CDR2 SVGEGT. The chain carries TRBV6-2 or TRBV6-3 and TRBJ2-1; D call uncertain. Source material: blood, either unsorted or a sorted T cell fraction (not recorded which). The TCR originated in a male donor with ankylosing spondylitis or in good health (not recorded which). CDR3 coding DNA: TGTGCCAGCCACCTGGGGTTAATGGGTGAGCAGTTCTTC. Residues: CASHLGLMGEQFF.